This passage covers 2 T cell receptor beta chains from one sample sequenced in a study of blood T cell repertoires in COVID-19. TCRdb's copy holds only in-frame clones and misses some; the assay was immunoSEQ multiplex PCR. This table has fewer than 300,000 clones, roughly 84% appearing once. The sample comprised peripheral blood. The receptor set was obtained from a woman between 18 and 29 years old with acute or convalescent COVID-19.

The V call is TRBV18, the J call TRBJ1-1, with D tentatively TRBD1 (6 bases). Trimming removed 3 bases at V and 2 bases at J, with 13 bases between. The CDR3 has 15 residues. CDR1 is KGHSH and CDR2 is LQKENI in the germline V gene. In nucleotides, the CDR3 is TGTGCCAGCTCACCGAACGTGGACAGAAACACTGAAGCTTTCTTT. Its protein product is CASSPNVDRNTEAFF.

J is TRBJ2-5 and V is TRBV28; D is undetermined. V shed 7 bases and J shed 1 base, with 13 bases lying between them. Germline V lookup: CDR1 MDHEN, CDR2 SYDVKM. This CDR3 region has 14 residues. CDR3 in amino acids: CASKPYVAQETQYF. DNA for the CDR3: TGTGCCAGCAAACCCTACGTAGCCCAAGAGACCCAGTACTTC.